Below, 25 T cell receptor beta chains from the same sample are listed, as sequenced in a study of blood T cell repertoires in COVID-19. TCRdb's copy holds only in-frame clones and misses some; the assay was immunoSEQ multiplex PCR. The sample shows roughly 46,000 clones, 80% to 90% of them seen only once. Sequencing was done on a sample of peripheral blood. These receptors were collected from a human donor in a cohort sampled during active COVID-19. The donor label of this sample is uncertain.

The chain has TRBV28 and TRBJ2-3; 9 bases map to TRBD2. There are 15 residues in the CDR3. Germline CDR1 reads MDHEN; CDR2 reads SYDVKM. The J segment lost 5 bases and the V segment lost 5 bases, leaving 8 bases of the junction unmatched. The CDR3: CASSRTSGGLDTQYF. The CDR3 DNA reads TGTGCCAGCAGTAGGACCAGCGGGGGGTTAGATACGCAGTATTTT.

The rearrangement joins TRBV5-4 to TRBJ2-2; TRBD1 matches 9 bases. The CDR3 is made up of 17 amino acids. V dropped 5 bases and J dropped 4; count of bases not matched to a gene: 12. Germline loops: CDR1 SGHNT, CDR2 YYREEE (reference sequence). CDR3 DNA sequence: TGTGCCAGCAGTAATCCGGGACAGGGTGAAGGCACCGGGGAGCTGTTTTTT. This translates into CASSNPGQGEGTGELFF.

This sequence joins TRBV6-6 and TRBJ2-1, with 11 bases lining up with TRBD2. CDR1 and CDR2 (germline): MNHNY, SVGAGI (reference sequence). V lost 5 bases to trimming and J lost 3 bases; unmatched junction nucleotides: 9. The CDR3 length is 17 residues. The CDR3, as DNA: TGTGCCAGCAGTCACCCCGGGACTAGCGGCATCTACAATGAGCAGTTCTTC. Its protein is CASSHPGTSGIYNEQFF.

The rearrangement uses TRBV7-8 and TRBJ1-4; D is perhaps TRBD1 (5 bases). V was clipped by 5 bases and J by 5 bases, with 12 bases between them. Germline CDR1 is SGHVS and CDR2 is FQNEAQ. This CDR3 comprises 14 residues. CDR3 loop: CASSLRQRNEKLFF. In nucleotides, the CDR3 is TGTGCCAGCAGCCTGCGACAGCGAAATGAAAAACTGTTTTTT.

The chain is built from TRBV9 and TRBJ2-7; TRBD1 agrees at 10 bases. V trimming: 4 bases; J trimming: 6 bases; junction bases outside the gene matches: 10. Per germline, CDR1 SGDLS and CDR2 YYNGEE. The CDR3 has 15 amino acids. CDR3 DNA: TGTGCCAGCAGCACCACGGGACAGGGGTTTGCCGAGCAGTACTTC. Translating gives CASSTTGQGFAEQYF.

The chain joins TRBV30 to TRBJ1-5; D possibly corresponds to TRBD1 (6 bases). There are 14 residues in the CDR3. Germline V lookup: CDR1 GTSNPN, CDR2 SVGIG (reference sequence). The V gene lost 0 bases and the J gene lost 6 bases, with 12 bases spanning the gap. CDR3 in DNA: TGTGCCTGGAGTGTACAGGGTTGGGGTCAGCCCCAGCATTTT. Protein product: CAWSVQGWGQPQHF.

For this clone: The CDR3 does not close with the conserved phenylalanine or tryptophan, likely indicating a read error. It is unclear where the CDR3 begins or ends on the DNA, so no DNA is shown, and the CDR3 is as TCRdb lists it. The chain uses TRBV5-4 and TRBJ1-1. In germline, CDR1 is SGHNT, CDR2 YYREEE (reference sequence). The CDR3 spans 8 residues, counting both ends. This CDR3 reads CASRAGLG.

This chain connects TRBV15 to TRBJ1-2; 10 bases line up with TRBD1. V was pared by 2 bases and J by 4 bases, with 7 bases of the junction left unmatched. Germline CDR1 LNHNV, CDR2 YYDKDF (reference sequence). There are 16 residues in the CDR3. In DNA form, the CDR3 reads TGTGCCACCAGCAGAAGCCGGGACAGGGGTAGCTATGGCTACACCTTC. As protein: CATSRSRDRGSYGYTF. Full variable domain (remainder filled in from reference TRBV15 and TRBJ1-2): DAMVIQNPRYQVTQFGKPVTLSCSQTLNHNVMYWYQQKSSQAPKLLFHYYDKDFNNEADTPDNFQSRRPNTSFCFLDIRSPGLGDTAMYLCATSRSRDRGSYGYTFGSGTRLTVV.

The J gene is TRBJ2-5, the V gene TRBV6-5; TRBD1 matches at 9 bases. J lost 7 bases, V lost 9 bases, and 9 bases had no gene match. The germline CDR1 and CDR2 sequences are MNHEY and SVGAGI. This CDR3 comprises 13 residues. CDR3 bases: TGTGCCAGTTGCCCGGGGACAGGGAGGACCCAGTACTTC. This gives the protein CASCPGTGRTQYF.

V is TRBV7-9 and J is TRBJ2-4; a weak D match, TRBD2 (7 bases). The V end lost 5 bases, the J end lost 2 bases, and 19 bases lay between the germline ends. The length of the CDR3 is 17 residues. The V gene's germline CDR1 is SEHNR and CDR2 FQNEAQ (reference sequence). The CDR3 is CASSGGSGGATKNIQYF. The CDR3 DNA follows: TGTGCCAGCAGCGGAGGCAGTGGGGGGGCAACCAAAAACATTCAGTACTTC. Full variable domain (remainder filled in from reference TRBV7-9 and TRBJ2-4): DTGVSQNPRHKITKRGQNVTFRCDPISEHNRLYWYRQTLGQGPEFLTYFQNEAQLEKSRLLSDRFSAERPKGSFSTLEIQRTEQGDSAMYLCASSGGSGGATKNIQYFGAGTRLSVL.

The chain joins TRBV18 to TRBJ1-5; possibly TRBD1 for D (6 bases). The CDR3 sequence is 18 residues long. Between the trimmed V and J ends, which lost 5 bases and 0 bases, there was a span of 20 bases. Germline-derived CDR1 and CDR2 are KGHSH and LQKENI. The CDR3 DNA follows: TGTGCCAGCTCAAGAGATGGACAGCGAACCCTTAGCAATCAGCCCCAGCATTTT. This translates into CASSRDGQRTLSNQPQHF.

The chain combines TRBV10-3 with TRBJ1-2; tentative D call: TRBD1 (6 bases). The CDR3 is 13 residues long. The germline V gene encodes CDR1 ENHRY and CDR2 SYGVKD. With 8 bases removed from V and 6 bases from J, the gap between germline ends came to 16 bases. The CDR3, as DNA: TGTGCCATCGGAGGGGGGGCCGGCGATGGCTACACCTTC. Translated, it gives CAIGGGAGDGYTF.

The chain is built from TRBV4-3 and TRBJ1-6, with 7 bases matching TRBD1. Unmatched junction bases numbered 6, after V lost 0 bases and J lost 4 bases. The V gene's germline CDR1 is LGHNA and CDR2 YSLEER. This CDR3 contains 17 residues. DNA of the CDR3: TGCGCCAGCAGCCAAGAACACATGGGACAGTATAATTCACCCCTCCACTTT. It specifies CASSQEHMGQYNSPLHF.

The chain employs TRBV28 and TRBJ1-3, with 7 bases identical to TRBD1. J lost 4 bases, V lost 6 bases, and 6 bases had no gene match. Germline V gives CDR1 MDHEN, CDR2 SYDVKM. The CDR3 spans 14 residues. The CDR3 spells CASSRTGAGNTIYF. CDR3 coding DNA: TGTGCCAGCAGCCGAACAGGGGCCGGAAACACCATATATTTT. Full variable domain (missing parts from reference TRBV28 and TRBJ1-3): DVKVTQSSRYLVKRTGEKVFLECVQDMDHENMFWYRQDPGLGLRLIYFSYDVKMKEKGDIPEGYSVSREKKERFSLILESASTNQTSMYLCASSRTGAGNTIYFGEGSWLTVV.

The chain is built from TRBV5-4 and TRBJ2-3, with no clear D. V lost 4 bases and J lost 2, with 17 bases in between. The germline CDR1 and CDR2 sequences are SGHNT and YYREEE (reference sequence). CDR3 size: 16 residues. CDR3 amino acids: CASSRLAATNTDTQYF. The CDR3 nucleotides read TGTGCCAGCAGCCGACTGGCGGCAACGAACACAGATACGCAGTATTTT.

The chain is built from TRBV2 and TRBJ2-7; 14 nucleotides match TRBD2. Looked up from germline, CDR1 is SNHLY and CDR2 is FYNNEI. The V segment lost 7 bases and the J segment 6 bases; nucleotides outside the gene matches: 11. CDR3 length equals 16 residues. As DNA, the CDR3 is TGTGCCAGCACTCGACAGGCTGGACTAGCGGGGGGCGAGCAGTACTTC. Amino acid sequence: CASTRQAGLAGGEQYF.

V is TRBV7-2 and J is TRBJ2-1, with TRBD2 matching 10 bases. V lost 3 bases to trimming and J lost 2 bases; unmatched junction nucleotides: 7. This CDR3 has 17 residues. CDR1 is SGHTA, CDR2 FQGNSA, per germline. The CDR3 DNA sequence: TGTGCCAGCAGCTTTCTCTTAGCGGGGGGCACCTACAATGAGCAGTTCTTC. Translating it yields CASSFLLAGGTYNEQFF.

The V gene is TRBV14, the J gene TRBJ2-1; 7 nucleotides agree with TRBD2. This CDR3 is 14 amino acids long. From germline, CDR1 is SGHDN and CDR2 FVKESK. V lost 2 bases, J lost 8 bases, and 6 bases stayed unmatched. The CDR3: CASSQIPRGDEQFF. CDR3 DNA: TGTGCCAGCAGCCAAATTCCTCGGGGGGATGAGCAGTTCTTC. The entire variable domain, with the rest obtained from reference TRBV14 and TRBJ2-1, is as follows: EAGVTQFPSHSVIEKGQTVTLRCDPISGHDNLYWYRRVMGKEIKFLLHFVKESKQDESGMPNNRFLAERTGGTYSTLKVQPAELEDSGVYFCASSQIPRGDEQFFGPGTRLTVL.

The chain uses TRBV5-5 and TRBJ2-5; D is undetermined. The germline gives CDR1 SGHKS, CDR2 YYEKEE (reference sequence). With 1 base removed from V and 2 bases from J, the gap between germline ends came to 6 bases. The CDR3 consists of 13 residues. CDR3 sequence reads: CASSLLSQETQYF. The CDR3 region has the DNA TGTGCCAGCAGCTTGTTGTCTCAAGAGACCCAGTACTTC.

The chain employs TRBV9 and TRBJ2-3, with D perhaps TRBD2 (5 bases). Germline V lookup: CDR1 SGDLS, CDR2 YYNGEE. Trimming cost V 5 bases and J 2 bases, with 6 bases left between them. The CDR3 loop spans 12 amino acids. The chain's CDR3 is CASRGLTDTQYF. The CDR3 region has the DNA TGTGCCAGCAGAGGACTCACAGATACGCAGTATTTT.

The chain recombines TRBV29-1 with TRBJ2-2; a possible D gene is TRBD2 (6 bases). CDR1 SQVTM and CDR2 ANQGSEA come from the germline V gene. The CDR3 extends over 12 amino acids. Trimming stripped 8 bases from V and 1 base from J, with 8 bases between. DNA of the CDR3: TGCAGCATGCGGGGGAACACCGGGGAGCTGTTTTTT. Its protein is CSMRGNTGELFF.

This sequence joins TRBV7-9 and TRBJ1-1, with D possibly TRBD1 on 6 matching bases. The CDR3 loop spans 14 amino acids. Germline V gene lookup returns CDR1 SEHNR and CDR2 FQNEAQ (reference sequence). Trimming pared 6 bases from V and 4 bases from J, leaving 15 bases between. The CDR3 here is CASRDLRGGTEAFF. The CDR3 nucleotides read TGTGCCAGCAGGGACTTAAGGGGGGGCACTGAAGCTTTCTTT.

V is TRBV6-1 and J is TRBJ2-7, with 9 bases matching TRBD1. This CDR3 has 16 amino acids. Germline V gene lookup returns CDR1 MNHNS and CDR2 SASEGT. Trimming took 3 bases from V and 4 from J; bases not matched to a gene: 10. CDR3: CASSDHGQGNVYEQYF. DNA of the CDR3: TGTGCCAGCAGTGACCATGGACAGGGGAACGTGTACGAGCAGTACTTC.

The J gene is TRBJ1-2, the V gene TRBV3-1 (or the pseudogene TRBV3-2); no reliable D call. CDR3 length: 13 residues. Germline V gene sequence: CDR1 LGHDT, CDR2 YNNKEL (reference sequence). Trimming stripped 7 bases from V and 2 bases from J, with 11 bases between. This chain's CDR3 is CASTPRGNYGYTF. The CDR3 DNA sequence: TGTGCCAGCACCCCGCGGGGAAACTATGGCTACACCTTC.

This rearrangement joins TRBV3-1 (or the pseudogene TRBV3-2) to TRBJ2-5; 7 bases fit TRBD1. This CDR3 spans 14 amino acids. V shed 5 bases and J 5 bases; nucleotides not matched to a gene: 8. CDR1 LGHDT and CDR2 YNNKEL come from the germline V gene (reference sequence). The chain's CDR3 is CASSSLTGAETQYF. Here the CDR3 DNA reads TGTGCCAGCAGCTCGCTTACAGGGGCGGAGACCCAGTACTTC.